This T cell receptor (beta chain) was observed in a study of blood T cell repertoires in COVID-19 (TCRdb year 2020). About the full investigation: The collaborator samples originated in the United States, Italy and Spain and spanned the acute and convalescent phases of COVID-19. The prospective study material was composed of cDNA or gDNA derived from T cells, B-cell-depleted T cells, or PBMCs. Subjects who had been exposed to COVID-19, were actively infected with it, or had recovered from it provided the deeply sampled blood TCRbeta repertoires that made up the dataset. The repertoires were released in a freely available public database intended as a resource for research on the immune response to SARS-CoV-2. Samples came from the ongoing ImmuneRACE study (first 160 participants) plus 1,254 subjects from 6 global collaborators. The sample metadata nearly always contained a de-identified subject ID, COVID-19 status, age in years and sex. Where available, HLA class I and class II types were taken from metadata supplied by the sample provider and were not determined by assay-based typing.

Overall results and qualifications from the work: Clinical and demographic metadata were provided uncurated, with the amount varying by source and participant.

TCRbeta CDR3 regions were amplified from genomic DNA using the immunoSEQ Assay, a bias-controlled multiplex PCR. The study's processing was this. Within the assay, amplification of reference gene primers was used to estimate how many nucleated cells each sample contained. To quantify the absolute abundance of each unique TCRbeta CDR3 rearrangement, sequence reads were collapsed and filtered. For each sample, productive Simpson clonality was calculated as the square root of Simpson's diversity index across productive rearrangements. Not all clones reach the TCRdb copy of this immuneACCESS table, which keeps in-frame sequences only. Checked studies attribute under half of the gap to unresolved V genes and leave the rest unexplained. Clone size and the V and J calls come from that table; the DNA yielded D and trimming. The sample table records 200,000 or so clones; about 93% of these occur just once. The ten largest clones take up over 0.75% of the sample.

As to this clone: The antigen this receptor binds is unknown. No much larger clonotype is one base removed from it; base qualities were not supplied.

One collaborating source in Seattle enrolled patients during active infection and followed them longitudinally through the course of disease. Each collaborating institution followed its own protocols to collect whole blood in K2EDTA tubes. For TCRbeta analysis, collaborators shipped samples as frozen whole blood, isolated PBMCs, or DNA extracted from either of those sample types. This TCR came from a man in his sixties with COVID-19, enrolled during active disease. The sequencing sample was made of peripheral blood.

The CDR3 loop reads CASSVENNNSPLHF. In nucleotides, the sequence is TGTGCCAGCAGCGTAGAAAACAATAATTCACCCCTCCACTTT. The rearranged segments are TRBV9 and TRBJ1-6; no D gene can be assigned with confidence. V is cut by 0 bases and J by 5 bases, and the space between the germline ends is 6 bases. The CDR3 numbers 14 residues from cysteine through phenylalanine. Of the read, only the CDR3 DNA is kept; its 42 bases are in frame from base 1. Via the germline V gene, CDR1 is SGDLS and CDR2 YYNGEE.